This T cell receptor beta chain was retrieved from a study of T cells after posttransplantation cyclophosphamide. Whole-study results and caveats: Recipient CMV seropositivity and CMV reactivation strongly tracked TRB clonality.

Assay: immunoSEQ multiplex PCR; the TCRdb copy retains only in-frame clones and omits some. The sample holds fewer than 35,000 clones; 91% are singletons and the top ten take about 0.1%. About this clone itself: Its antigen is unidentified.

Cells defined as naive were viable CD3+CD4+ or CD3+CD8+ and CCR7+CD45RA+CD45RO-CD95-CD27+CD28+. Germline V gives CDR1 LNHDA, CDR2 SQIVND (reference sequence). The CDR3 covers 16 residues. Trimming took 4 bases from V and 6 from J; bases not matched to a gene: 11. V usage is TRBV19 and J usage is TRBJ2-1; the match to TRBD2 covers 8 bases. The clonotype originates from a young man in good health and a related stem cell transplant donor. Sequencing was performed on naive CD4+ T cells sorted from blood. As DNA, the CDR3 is TGTGCCAGTAGTACTCCGGGGGGGCCGAGGGGCAATGAGCAGTTCTTC. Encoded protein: CASSTPGGPRGNEQFF. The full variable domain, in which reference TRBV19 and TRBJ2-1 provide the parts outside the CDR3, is DGGITQSPKYLFRKEGQNVTLSCEQNLNHDAMYWYRQDPGQGLRLIYYSQIVNDFQKGDIAEGYSVSREKKESFPLTVTSAQKNPTAFYLCASSTPGGPRGNEQFFGPGTRLTVL.